This T cell receptor (beta chain) is from a study of blood T cell repertoires in COVID-19. Sequencing was performed with immunoSEQ multiplex PCR; in TCRdb, only in-frame clones are kept and a portion is missing. This sample has 160,000 or so clones, with 75% to 90% found just once. CDR1 and CDR2 (germline): LNHDA, SQIVND (reference sequence). This CDR3 is 14 amino acids long. Unmatched junction bases numbered 3, after V lost 4 bases and J lost 1 base. Material for sequencing was PBMCs or T cells enriched from blood (not recorded which). The sequence was collected from a woman aged 55-70 years who had recovered from COVID-19. The gene calls are TRBV19 and TRBJ1-2, with 7 bases matching TRBD1. The chain's CDR3 is CASSTGDSNYGYTF. The CDR3 coding sequence is TGTGCCAGTAGTACGGGGGACAGTAACTATGGCTACACCTTC.